One and the same sample provided the 25 T cell receptor beta chains below, sequenced in a study of PD-1 blockade in classical Hodgkin lymphoma. Measured with immunoSEQ multiplex PCR; TCRdb has only the in-frame clones, and not every one. Of 96,000 or so clones listed, roughly 91% are singletons. Time point given: cycle 4 day 1 (C4D1), after about 6 weeks of nivolumab. Brentuximab vedotin exposure varied among the patients, all of whom had relapsed after autologous stem cell transplantation. Sequenced material: peripheral blood mononuclear cells (PBMCs), taken before the fourth cycle of nivolumab. The receptor set was obtained from a human donor with classical Hodgkin lymphoma.

The chain joins TRBV5-6 to TRBJ2-2, with 10 nucleotides matching TRBD2. V was pared by 1 base and J by 7 bases, with 10 bases of the junction left unmatched. CDR1 is SGHDT, CDR2 YYEEEE, per germline. There are 17 residues in the CDR3. The CDR3: CASSLRRSSGRDGELFF. For the CDR3, the DNA is TGTGCCAGCAGCTTGAGGAGATCGAGCGGGAGGGACGGGGAGCTGTTTTTT.

The chain joins TRBV30 to TRBJ2-5, with D possibly matching TRBD1 (5 bases). The CDR3 spans 15 residues. Trimming took off 2 bases at V and 4 bases at J, with 17 bases between the two ends. Germline CDR1 GTSNPN, CDR2 SVGIG (reference sequence). CDR3 protein: CAWSLLGQGGETQYF. Here the CDR3 DNA reads TGTGCCTGGAGTTTGTTGGGGCAGGGCGGAGAGACCCAGTACTTC.

The J gene is TRBJ2-5, the V gene TRBV4-2, with no clear D. Germline V lookup: CDR1 LGHNA, CDR2 YNFKEQ. There are 16 residues in the CDR3. The V gene lost 0 bases and the J gene lost 5 bases, with 16 bases spanning the gap. The chain's CDR3 is CASSQDRRWGMETQYF. In DNA form, the CDR3 reads TGTGCCAGCAGCCAAGATCGACGTTGGGGTATGGAGACCCAGTACTTC.

The chain has TRBV5-1 and TRBJ2-3; possibly TRBD1 or TRBD2 for D (5 bases each). V shed 0 bases and J shed 0 bases, with 8 bases lying between them. Germline values: CDR1 SGHRS, CDR2 YFSETQ. CDR3 length: 15 amino acids. The CDR3 protein is CASSLARDSTDTQYF. The CDR3 region has the DNA TGCGCCAGCAGCTTGGCCCGGGACAGCACAGATACGCAGTATTTT.

This clone came up once. The rearrangement joins TRBV6-5 to TRBJ2-2; D might be TRBD2 (7 bases). CDR3 length: 15 amino acids. The germline CDR1 and CDR2 sequences are MNHEY and SVGAGI. The V end was cut by 2 bases, the J end by 3 bases, with 10 bases between. The CDR3 is CASSYRGADTGELFF. The CDR3, as DNA: TGTGCCAGCAGTTACCGGGGGGCTGACACCGGGGAGCTGTTTTTT.

This clone was seen a single time. The chain uses TRBV5-1 and TRBJ1-4, with no clear D. The CDR3 has 13 residues. Trimming stripped 5 bases from V and 0 bases from J, with 5 bases between. Germline CDR1 and CDR2: SGHRS and YFSETQ. Here the CDR3 reads CASRVATNEKLFF. CDR3 coding DNA: TGCGCCAGCAGGGTTGCAACTAATGAAAAACTGTTTTTT.

With regard to this clone: Different DNA sequences within this sample yield the same CDR3. The chain links TRBV28 to TRBJ2-2; 7 positions agree with TRBD2. The germline CDR1 and CDR2 sequences are MDHEN and SYDVKM. The CDR3 covers 18 residues. V lost 1 base to trimming and J lost 7 bases; unmatched junction nucleotides: 15. This CDR3 reads CASSLFRTSGRRDGELFF. In nucleotides, the CDR3 is TGTGCCAGCAGTTTATTCCGGACTAGTGGGAGGAGGGACGGGGAGCTGTTTTTT.

The chain carries TRBV5-1 and TRBJ2-3, with 7 bases identical to TRBD2. This CDR3 spans 17 amino acids. Germline V gene data show CDR1 as SGHRS and CDR2 as YFSETQ. After removal of 1 base from V and 6 bases from J, the junction contained 14 bases not matched to a gene. The CDR3 protein is CASSLRPSGMMGDTQYF. In DNA, the CDR3 is TGCGCCAGCAGCTTGAGGCCTAGCGGTATGATGGGGGATACGCAGTATTTT.

The chain has TRBV6-1 and TRBJ1-1; D uncertain. V was shortened by 3 bases and J by 8 bases, with 16 bases between the two germline ends. Germline V lookup: CDR1 MNHNS, CDR2 SASEGT. CDR3 length equals 14 residues. CDR3 region: CASSDLTALREAFF. The CDR3 DNA is TGTGCCAGCAGTGACTTAACGGCCTTAAGGGAAGCTTTCTTT.

The chain carries TRBV7-9 and TRBJ2-2; no clear D. The CDR3 consists of 14 residues. Trimming took off 3 bases at V and 2 bases at J, with 7 bases between the two ends. Germline loops: CDR1 SEHNR, CDR2 FQNEAQ (reference sequence). CDR3 nucleotide sequence: TGTGCCAGCAGCTTGGGTTCTAACACCGGGGAGCTGTTTTTT. Amino acids: CASSLGSNTGELFF.

This chain links TRBV6-6 with TRBJ1-1; 8 bases agree with TRBD1. The CDR3 length is 15 residues. Trimming took 4 bases from V and 3 from J; bases not matched to a gene: 7. Germline lookup yields CDR1 MNHNY and CDR2 SVGAGI (reference sequence). The CDR3: CASSSQGADDTEAFF. In DNA form, the CDR3 reads TGTGCCAGCAGTTCCCAGGGGGCGGATGACACTGAAGCTTTCTTT.

This chain connects TRBV6-5 to TRBJ2-7, with D possibly being TRBD1 (5 bases). Trimming removed 8 bases at V and 5 bases at J, with 19 bases between. The CDR3 spans 14 residues. In germline, CDR1 is MNHEY, CDR2 SVGAGI. CDR3 loop: CASYSFQGRDEQYF. DNA of the CDR3: TGTGCCAGCTACAGTTTTCAGGGCCGGGACGAGCAGTACTTC.

This clone was seen a few times. The V gene is TRBV19, the J gene TRBJ2-5; the D is unclear. V gave up 6 bases and J gave up 4 bases, with 12 bases separating them. Germline V gene lookup returns CDR1 LNHDA and CDR2 SQIVND (reference sequence). The CDR3 extends over 13 amino acids. CDR3: CASSPARGETQYF. DNA for the CDR3: TGTGCCAGTAGCCCCGCCCGTGGAGAGACCCAGTACTTC.

The chain uses TRBV28 and TRBJ1-1, with 7 positions matching TRBD1. V was pared by 6 bases and J by 2 bases, with 9 bases of the junction left unmatched. The CDR3 runs to 15 residues. Germline CDR1 reads MDHEN; CDR2 reads SYDVKM. Written as DNA, the CDR3 is TGTGCCAGCAGGCTCTCCGACAGGGTAAACACTGAAGCTTTCTTT. Its translation is CASRLSDRVNTEAFF. The full variable domain, in which reference TRBV28 and TRBJ1-1 provide the parts outside the CDR3, is DVKVTQSSRYLVKRTGEKVFLECVQDMDHENMFWYRQDPGLGLRLIYFSYDVKMKEKGDIPEGYSVSREKKERFSLILESASTNQTSMYLCASRLSDRVNTEAFFGQGTRLTVV.

The V gene is TRBV29-1, the J gene TRBJ2-1, with 10 bases identical to TRBD1. J gave up 4 bases and V 6 bases, and 3 bases lay outside the gene matches. The CDR3 loop spans 13 amino acids. Germline V gene sequence: CDR1 SQVTM, CDR2 ANQGSEA. The CDR3 nucleotides read TGCAGCGTCCCGGGACAGGGGTACAATGAGCAGTTCTTC. Residues: CSVPGQGYNEQFF.

The CDR3 DNA reads as TGTGCCAGCAGGCTGGGACTAGCGGGAGAGTTTGAGCAGTACTTC. Translated, it gives CASRLGLAGEFEQYF. J is TRBJ2-7 and V is TRBV6-1; the match to TRBD2 covers 14 bases. The CDR3 is 15 amino acids. The V segment lost 6 bases and the J segment 7 bases; nucleotides outside the gene matches: 8. Germline loops: CDR1 MNHNS, CDR2 SASEGT.

Of note for this clone: A junction boundary mismatches the germline segment, possibly from a read error. CDR3: CTSSPGLAGGQISYEQYF. The CDR3 coding sequence is TGCACCAGCAGCCCGGGACTAGCGGGAGGGCAGATTTCCTACGAGCAGTACTTC. The J gene is TRBJ2-7, the V gene TRBV4-1, with TRBD2 matching 16 bases. Looked up from germline, CDR1 is MGHRA and CDR2 is YSYEKL. The CDR3 is 18 amino acids.

This rearrangement joins TRBV5-1 to TRBJ1-4, with 7 bases aligning to TRBD1. Germline CDR1 reads SGHRS; CDR2 reads YFSETQ. Losses at the gene ends were 4 bases for V and 5 bases for J; bases not matched to a gene: 8. This CDR3 has 15 residues. The CDR3 region has the DNA TGCGCCAGCAGCCCAAGGACAGGCCCCAATGAAAAACTGTTTTTT. Translation gives CASSPRTGPNEKLFF.

The chain is built from TRBV15 and TRBJ2-1, with 7 bases aligning to TRBD1. V shed 0 bases, J shed 2 bases, and the junction held 7 bases outside the gene matches. Germline CDR1 and CDR2: LNHNV and YYDKDF (reference sequence). This CDR3 comprises 17 residues. The CDR3 spells CATSRDYRGIPYNEQFF. CDR3 nucleotides: TGTGCCACCAGCAGAGATTACAGGGGAATCCCCTACAATGAGCAGTTCTTC.

This clone showed up just a few times. The rearrangement joins TRBV5-1 to TRBJ1-3; D might be TRBD1 (5 bases). The V end was cut by 5 bases, the J end by 0 bases, with 12 bases between. This CDR3 has 15 amino acids. Germline CDR1 reads SGHRS; CDR2 reads YFSETQ. CDR3 sequence (DNA): TGCGCCAGCAGGCCCGAGGGGACCTCTGGAAACACCATATATTTT. Protein sequence: CASRPEGTSGNTIYF.

The chain joins TRBV10-3 to TRBJ1-2; D not certain. The CDR3 contains 12 residues. CDR1 is ENHRY, CDR2 SYGVKD, per germline. With 8 bases removed from V and 0 bases from J, the gap between germline ends came to 7 bases. The CDR3 is CAIGMANYGYTF. Here the CDR3 DNA reads TGTGCCATCGGTATGGCTAACTATGGCTACACCTTC.

The V call is TRBV15, the J call TRBJ2-7, with D tentatively TRBD1 (5 bases). Trimming pared 5 bases from V and 0 bases from J, leaving 17 bases between. The CDR3 length is 16 residues. The germline V gene encodes CDR1 LNHNV and CDR2 YYDKDF (reference sequence). The CDR3 loop reads CATSPEAGPTSYEQYF. CDR3 sequence (DNA): TGTGCCACCAGCCCCGAGGCAGGGCCGACCTCCTACGAGCAGTACTTC.

J is TRBJ1-1 and V is TRBV2; D uncertain. This CDR3 is 12 amino acids long. The V gene's germline CDR1 is SNHLY and CDR2 FYNNEI. Trimming removed 4 bases from V and 5 bases from J, with 8 bases in between. The CDR3 loop is CASSVGETEAFF. The CDR3 DNA is TGTGCCAGCAGTGTCGGGGAAACTGAAGCTTTCTTT.

This clone was counted a single time. The rearrangement uses TRBV9 and TRBJ2-1; 10 bases are shared with TRBD1. The J segment lost 9 bases and the V segment lost 4 bases, leaving 10 bases of the junction unmatched. This CDR3 region has 15 residues. Germline CDR1 and CDR2: SGDLS and YYNGEE. Written as DNA, the CDR3 is TGTGCCAGCAGCCGAGGCGGGACAGGGGTTGTTGAGCAGTTCTTC. This encodes CASSRGGTGVVEQFF.

The rearrangement joins TRBV18 to TRBJ2-6; D is perhaps TRBD1 (5 bases). The CDR3 spans 17 residues. The V and J ends lost 2 bases and 0 bases respectively, with 11 bases between them. Germline lookup yields CDR1 KGHSH and CDR2 LQKENI. The CDR3 DNA sequence: TGTGCCAGCTCACCAATAACAACAGGCTCTGGGGCCAACGTCCTGACTTTC. Translation: CASSPITTGSGANVLTF.